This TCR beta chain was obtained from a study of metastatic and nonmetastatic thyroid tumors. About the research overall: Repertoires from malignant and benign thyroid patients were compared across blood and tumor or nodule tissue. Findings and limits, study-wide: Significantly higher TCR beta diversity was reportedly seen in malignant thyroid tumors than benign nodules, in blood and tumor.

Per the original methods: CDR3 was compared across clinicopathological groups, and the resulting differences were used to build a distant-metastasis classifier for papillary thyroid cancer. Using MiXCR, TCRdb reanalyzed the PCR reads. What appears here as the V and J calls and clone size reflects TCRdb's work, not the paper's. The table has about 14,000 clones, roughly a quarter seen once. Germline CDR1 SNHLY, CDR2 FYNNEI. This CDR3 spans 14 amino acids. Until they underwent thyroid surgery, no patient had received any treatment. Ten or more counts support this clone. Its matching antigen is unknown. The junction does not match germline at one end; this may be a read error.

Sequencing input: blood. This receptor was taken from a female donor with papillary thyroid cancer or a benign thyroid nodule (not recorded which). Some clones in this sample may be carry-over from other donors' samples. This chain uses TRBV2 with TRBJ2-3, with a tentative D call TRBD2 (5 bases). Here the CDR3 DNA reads TGTGCCAGCGGTGAAGGTCGGTCGGGAAGTACGCAGTATTTT. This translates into CASGEGRSGSTQYF.